This T cell receptor (beta chain) emerged from a study of shared clonotypes between healthy human individuals. The CDR3 loop spans 15 amino acids. Germline CDR1 reads MNHEY; CDR2 reads SVGAGI. Trimming cost V 6 bases and J 0 bases; bases outside gene matches: 5. TCRdb's table, derived via immunoSEQ multiplex PCR, lists solely in-frame clones and lacks some. Of approximately 2.1 million clones listed, approximately 95% are singletons. A note on this clone: Its antigen remains unknown.

Study-level points and caveats: Estimated richness values were generally larger in naive subsets than in memory subsets.

The V gene is TRBV6-5, the J gene TRBJ2-7; TRBD1 aligns across 10 bases. This clonotype originated in a young man in good health. Some clones in this sample may be carry-over from other donors' samples. Sequenced sample: naive CD4+ T cells from PBMCs. Subset: CD45RA+ positively selected. CDR3: CASSSGQGGSYEQYF. The CDR3 DNA is TGTGCCAGCAGCTCAGGACAGGGGGGCTCCTACGAGCAGTACTTC.